These T cell receptor beta chains were read from a single sample in a study of human thymus T cells. The repertoire was sequenced with immunoSEQ multiplex PCR; TCRdb's copy has only in-frame clones and lacks some. The data show approximately 40,000 clones, roughly 94% seen once. The material sequenced was blood. The receptors come from a boy under two years old with a congenital heart defect but otherwise immunologically healthy. Each CDR3 is given with its conserved first and last residue. The D gene is left open where the match is weak. Where a row states a size, it is once, few, many or the class of an expanded clone; other rows omit it.

clone_size: NA
v_call: TRBV30
d_call: NA
j_call: TRBJ1-3
cdr3_aa: CAWSGQGRNTIYF
cdr3_nt: TGTGCCTGGAGTGGGCAGGGACGCAACACCATATATTTT

clone_size: NA
v_call: TRBV20-1
d_call: NA
j_call: TRBJ2-7
cdr3_aa: CSASVSYEQYF
cdr3_nt: TGCAGTGCTAGCGTTTCCTACGAGCAGTACTTC

clone_size: once
v_call: TRBV11-3
d_call: TRBD2
j_call: TRBJ2-3
cdr3_aa: CASSPWTSGPDTQYF
cdr3_nt: TGTGCCAGCAGCCCCTGGACTAGCGGGCCAGATACGCAGTATTTT

clone_size: NA
v_call: TRBV11-2
d_call: TRBD1
j_call: TRBJ2-7
cdr3_aa: CASSPKTGGEQYF
cdr3_nt: TGTGCCAGCAGCCCCAAGACAGGGGGCGAGCAGTACTTC

clone_size: NA
v_call: TRBV5-5
d_call: NA
j_call: TRBJ1-5
cdr3_aa: CASSWAPGGGNQPQHF
cdr3_nt: TGTGCCAGCAGCTGGGCCCCGGGGGGTGGCAATCAGCCCCAGCATTTT

clone_size: NA
v_call: TRBV6-5
d_call: NA
j_call: TRBJ2-3
cdr3_aa: CASSWDGSSTDTQYF
cdr3_nt: TGTGCCAGCAGTTGGGACGGATCTAGCACAGATACGCAGTATTTT

clone_size: once
v_call: TRBV7-3
d_call: TRBD1
j_call: TRBJ2-2
cdr3_aa: CASSLQGAMNTGELFF
cdr3_nt: TGTGCCAGCAGCTTACAGGGGGCAATGAACACCGGGGAGCTGTTTTTT

clone_size: NA
v_call: TRBV5-1
d_call: NA
j_call: TRBJ2-7
cdr3_aa: CASSFGQSYEQYF
cdr3_nt: TGCGCCAGCAGCTTCGGACAGTCCTACGAGCAGTACTTC

clone_size: once
v_call: TRBV1
d_call: NA
j_call: TRBJ2-3
cdr3_aa: CTSSNGGEDTQYF
cdr3_nt: TGCACCAGCAGCAACGGGGGGGAAGATACGCAGTATTTT

clone_size: NA
v_call: TRBV7-2
d_call: NA
j_call: TRBJ2-3
cdr3_aa: CASSMLTGRNTQYF
cdr3_nt: TGTGCCAGCAGCATGCTAACAGGGAGGAATACGCAGTATTTT

clone_size: NA
v_call: TRBV5-1
d_call: NA
j_call: TRBJ1-1
cdr3_aa: CASSLGTAEGTEAFF
cdr3_nt: TGCGCCAGCAGCTTGGGGACCGCCGAAGGGACTGAAGCTTTCTTT

clone_size: NA
v_call: TRBV9
d_call: TRBD2
j_call: TRBJ2-1
cdr3_aa: CASSVSGLPSGQFF
cdr3_nt: TGTGCCAGCAGCGTTTCGGGACTACCCTCTGGGCAGTTCTTC

clone_size: NA
v_call: TRBV5-4
d_call: NA
j_call: TRBJ2-7
cdr3_aa: CASSRPGLLRAYF
cdr3_nt: TGTGCCAGCAGCCGGCCGGGACTCCTTCGCGCGTACTTC

clone_size: once
v_call: TRBV27
d_call: NA
j_call: TRBJ2-2
cdr3_aa: CASSTQGTGELFF
cdr3_nt: TGTGCCAGCAGTACTCAGGGGACCGGGGAGCTGTTTTTT

clone_size: once
v_call: TRBV28
d_call: NA
j_call: TRBJ1-5
cdr3_aa: CASGTPMGNQPQHF
cdr3_nt: TGTGCCAGCGGGACCCCGATGGGCAATCAGCCCCAGCATTTT

clone_size: NA
v_call: TRBV4-2
d_call: TRBD2
j_call: TRBJ2-3
cdr3_aa: CASSQDGLAGGPGTDTQYF
cdr3_nt: TGTGCCAGCAGCCAGGACGGACTAGCGGGGGGGCCGGGCACAGATACGCAGTATTTT

clone_size: NA
v_call: TRBV6-5
d_call: TRBD2
j_call: TRBJ2-1
cdr3_aa: CAAGGNNEQFF
cdr3_nt: TGTGCGGCGGGGGGGAACAATGAGCAGTTCTTC

clone_size: NA
v_call: TRBV28
d_call: NA
j_call: TRBJ2-7
cdr3_aa: CASSRSYEQYF
cdr3_nt: TGTGCCAGCAGTCGTTCCTACGAGCAGTACTTC

clone_size: NA
v_call: TRBV30
d_call: NA
j_call: TRBJ1-2
cdr3_aa: CAWSTGIYGYTF
cdr3_nt: TGTGCCTGGAGTACGGGGATCTATGGCTACACCTTC

clone_size: NA
v_call: TRBV4-1
d_call: TRBD2
j_call: TRBJ2-3
cdr3_aa: CASSTSGFTDTQYF
cdr3_nt: TGCGCCAGCAGTACTAGCGGTTTCACAGATACGCAGTATTTT

clone_size: NA
v_call: TRBV18
d_call: NA
j_call: TRBJ2-2
cdr3_aa: CASSRGTGELFF
cdr3_nt: TGTGCCAGCTCGCGCGGGACCGGGGAGCTGTTTTTT

clone_size: NA
v_call: TRBV6-6
d_call: TRBD1
j_call: TRBJ1-1
cdr3_aa: CAISKGQPYDTEAFF
cdr3_nt: TGTGCCATCTCGAAGGGACAGCCTTACGACACTGAAGCTTTCTTT

clone_size: NA
v_call: TRBV30
d_call: NA
j_call: TRBJ2-7
cdr3_aa: CAWSVRGGYEQYF
cdr3_nt: TGTGCCTGGAGTGTACGTGGGGGCTACGAGCAGTACTTC

clone_size: once
v_call: TRBV21-1
d_call: NA
j_call: TRBJ1-2
cdr3_aa: CASSARDNKAVYGYTF
cdr3_nt: TGTGCCAGCAGCGCCCGGGACAACAAGGCCGTCTATGGCTACACCTTC

clone_size: NA
v_call: TRBV28
d_call: NA
j_call: TRBJ1-5
cdr3_aa: CASSLGNNQPQHF
cdr3_nt: TGTGCCAGCAGTTTAGGGAACAATCAGCCCCAGCATTTT

clone_size: NA
v_call: TRBV4-3
d_call: NA
j_call: TRBJ1-4
cdr3_aa: CASSQDRGGWEKLFF
cdr3_nt: TGCGCCAGCAGCCAAGATCGAGGGGGTTGGGAAAAACTGTTTTTT

clone_size: NA
v_call: TRBV19
d_call: NA
j_call: TRBJ2-2
cdr3_aa: CASSSINTGELFF
cdr3_nt: TGTGCCAGTAGTTCCATCAACACCGGGGAGCTGTTTTTT

clone_size: NA
v_call: TRBV7-6
d_call: NA
j_call: TRBJ2-7
cdr3_aa: CASSLAPSPYEQYF
cdr3_nt: TGTGCCAGCAGCTTAGCGCCGTCTCCCTACGAGCAGTACTTC

clone_size: NA
v_call: TRBV5-1
d_call: NA
j_call: TRBJ2-7
cdr3_aa: CASSLGGSEQYF
cdr3_nt: TGCGCCAGCAGCTTGGGGGGAAGCGAGCAGTACTTC

clone_size: NA
v_call: TRBV28
d_call: NA
j_call: TRBJ1-2
cdr3_aa: CASDSGRSNYGYTF
cdr3_nt: TGTGCCAGCGATTCGGGCCGTTCGAACTATGGCTACACCTTC

clone_size: NA
v_call: TRBV27
d_call: NA
j_call: TRBJ2-1
cdr3_aa: CASSFPASPYNEQFF
cdr3_nt: TGTGCCAGCAGTTTCCCCGCTAGCCCATACAATGAGCAGTTCTTC

clone_size: NA
v_call: TRBV5-3
d_call: TRBD1
j_call: TRBJ2-7
cdr3_aa: CARSWDSSYEQYF
cdr3_nt: TGTGCCAGAAGCTGGGACAGCTCCTACGAGCAGTACTTC

clone_size: NA
v_call: TRBV19
d_call: NA
j_call: TRBJ2-1
cdr3_aa: CASTSHNEQFF
cdr3_nt: TGTGCCAGTACTAGCCACAATGAGCAGTTCTTC

clone_size: NA
v_call: TRBV6-1
d_call: TRBD1
j_call: TRBJ1-2
cdr3_aa: CASSEWTGEYGYTF
cdr3_nt: TGTGCCAGCAGTGAGTGGACAGGGGAGTATGGCTACACCTTC

clone_size: NA
v_call: TRBV4-3
d_call: NA
j_call: TRBJ1-1
cdr3_aa: CASSQERNNNTEAFF
cdr3_nt: TGCGCCAGCAGCCAAGAGAGGAACAATAACACTGAAGCTTTCTTT

clone_size: NA
v_call: TRBV4-1
d_call: TRBD2
j_call: TRBJ2-5
cdr3_aa: CASSQSLSGGAAQYF
cdr3_nt: TGCGCCAGCAGCCAAAGCCTTAGCGGGGGGGCGGCCCAGTACTTC

clone_size: NA
v_call: TRBV5-1
d_call: TRBD1
j_call: TRBJ1-1
cdr3_aa: CASSLGQGPLEAFF
cdr3_nt: TGCGCCAGCAGCTTGGGACAGGGTCCCCTTGAAGCTTTCTTT

clone_size: few
v_call: TRBV7-2
d_call: TRBD1
j_call: TRBJ2-4
cdr3_aa: CASSLRQGRSIQYF
cdr3_nt: TGTGCCAGCAGCCTTCGACAGGGAAGAAGCATTCAGTACTTC

clone_size: NA
v_call: TRBV7-9
d_call: NA
j_call: TRBJ1-2
cdr3_aa: CASSLMGVGYTF
cdr3_nt: TGTGCCAGCAGCTTAATGGGGGTGGGCTACACCTTC

clone_size: NA
v_call: TRBV5-1
d_call: NA
j_call: TRBJ2-5
cdr3_aa: CASRTWGQETQYF
cdr3_nt: TGCGCCAGCAGAACTTGGGGCCAAGAGACCCAGTACTTC

clone_size: NA
v_call: TRBV7-9
d_call: TRBD2
j_call: TRBJ2-3
cdr3_aa: CASSFRGDADTQYF
cdr3_nt: TGTGCCAGCAGCTTTCGGGGGGATGCAGATACGCAGTATTTT

clone_size: NA
v_call: TRBV27
d_call: NA
j_call: TRBJ1-4
cdr3_aa: CASRGAANEKLFF
cdr3_nt: TGTGCCAGCAGGGGGGCGGCTAATGAAAAACTGTTTTTT

clone_size: NA
v_call: TRBV11-3
d_call: NA
j_call: TRBJ1-6
cdr3_aa: CASSPNPNSPLHF
cdr3_nt: TGTGCCAGCAGCCCAAACCCAAATTCACCCCTCCACTTT

clone_size: NA
v_call: TRBV5-8
d_call: NA
j_call: TRBJ1-6
cdr3_aa: CARSGIDSPLHF
cdr3_nt: TGTGCCAGAAGCGGGATTGATTCACCCCTCCACTTT

clone_size: NA
v_call: TRBV7-2
d_call: TRBD1
j_call: TRBJ1-1
cdr3_aa: CASSSRQGSTEAFF
cdr3_nt: TGTGCCAGCAGCTCAAGACAGGGATCCACTGAAGCTTTCTTT